The next 30 T cell receptor beta chains were all read from a single sample in a study of beta chain features in type 1 diabetes. Every isolated RNA sample was fully reverse transcribed, so sequencing captured expressed TCRB transcripts. The repertoire was sequenced with immunoSEQ multiplex PCR; TCRdb's copy has only in-frame clones and lacks some. The sample shows about 240,000 clones, about 25% of them seen only once. The source material was central memory CD4+ T cells from blood. These receptors came from a man aged 25-40 years in good health.

This clone was detected only a few times. The V and J genes are TRBV5-1 and TRBJ2-5; D not resolved. CDR3 size: 14 residues. Germline CDR1 and CDR2: SGHRS and YFSETQ. V lost 1 base, J lost 3 bases, and 10 bases lay in between. The CDR3 DNA sequence: TGCGCCAGCAGCTTGACATCTACCGAAGAGACCCAGTACTTC. As protein: CASSLTSTEETQYF. The full variable domain, rest sourced from reference TRBV5-1 and TRBJ2-5, is KAGVTQTPRYLIKTRGQQVTLSCSPISGHRSVSWYQQTPGQGLQFLFEYFSETQRNKGNFPGRFSGRQFSNSRSEMNVSTLELGDSALYLCASSLTSTEETQYFGPGTRLLVL.

V is TRBV9 and J is TRBJ2-7; TRBD2 might be the D (6 bases). The germline V gene encodes CDR1 SGDLS and CDR2 YYNGEE. V was shortened by 2 bases and J by 2 bases, with 11 bases between the two germline ends. The CDR3 consists of 14 residues. The CDR3 region has the DNA TGTGCCAGCAGCGTCAGCGGACTAACCTACGAGCAGTACTTC. The encoded protein is CASSVSGLTYEQYF.

This clone occurred a few times. The rearrangement uses TRBV5-6 and TRBJ2-1; D unclear. Per the germline V gene, CDR1 is SGHDT and CDR2 is YYEEEE. Trimming took 3 bases from V and 0 from J, leaving 13 bases between them. The CDR3 consists of 16 residues. The DNA for the CDR3 is TGTGCCAGCAGCTCAGTGGGCTGGAGCTCCTACAATGAGCAGTTCTTC. Amino acids: CASSSVGWSSYNEQFF.

This clone came up a few times. This chain uses TRBV5-4 with TRBJ2-1; a possible D gene is TRBD1 (6 bases). Germline-derived CDR1 and CDR2 are SGHNT and YYREEE (reference sequence). V shed 4 bases and J shed 1 base, with 12 bases lying between them. CDR3 size: 15 residues. The CDR3, as DNA: TGTGCCAGCAGCCCGGACAGCTATTCCTACAATGAGCAGTTCTTC. Its translation: CASSPDSYSYNEQFF.

This chain joins TRBV29-1 and TRBJ1-2; D might be TRBD1 (5 bases). This CDR3 spans 14 amino acids. The germline CDR1 and CDR2 sequences are SQVTM and ANQGSEA. V dropped 4 bases and J dropped 3 bases, with 15 bases sitting between them. The CDR3 protein is CSVGDGFRDYGYTF. As DNA, the CDR3 is TGCAGCGTTGGGGACGGATTCCGTGACTATGGCTACACCTTC. Full variable domain (outside the CDR3, taken from reference TRBV29-1 and TRBJ1-2): SAVISQKPSRDICQRGTSLTIQCQVDSQVTMMFWYRQQPGQSLTLIATANQGSEATYESGFVIDKFPISRPNLTFSTLTVSNMSPEDSSIYLCSVGDGFRDYGYTFGSGTRLTVV.

In this sample, this clone turned up a few times. J is TRBJ1-1 and V is TRBV18; 8 bases match TRBD1. This CDR3 region has 15 residues. Per the germline V gene, CDR1 is KGHSH and CDR2 is LQKENI. V trimming: 3 bases; J trimming: 1 base; junction bases outside the gene matches: 4. Here the CDR3 reads CASSPRQGRNTEAFF. The CDR3 nucleotides read TGTGCCAGCTCACCCCGACAGGGGCGGAACACTGAAGCTTTCTTT.

The CDR3 DNA sequence: TGTGCCAGCAGCTTGGGGGACAGGAAATACGAGCAGTACTTC. Its translation: CASSLGDRKYEQYF. This sequence joins TRBV5-4 and TRBJ2-7; 8 nucleotides align to TRBD1. Germline V CDR1 and CDR2: SGHNT, YYREEE (reference sequence). With V trimmed by 0 bases and J by 4 bases, 3 bases remained unmatched. CDR3 length: 14 residues.

J is TRBJ2-1 and V is TRBV11-2, with a tentative D call TRBD1 (6 bases). Germline CDR1 is SGHAT and CDR2 is FQNNGV. The CDR3 has 15 amino acids. The germline V and J ends were trimmed by 0 bases and 7 bases, with 13 bases remaining between them. Written as DNA, the CDR3 is TGTGCCAGCAGCTTAGAGGGGAAGAGGGGGAATGAGCAGTTCTTC. Translated, it gives CASSLEGKRGNEQFF. Full variable domain (missing parts from reference TRBV11-2 and TRBJ2-1): EAGVAQSPRYKIIEKRQSVAFWCNPISGHATLYWYQQILGQGPKLLIQFQNNGVVDDSQLPKDRFSAERLKGVDSTLKIQPAKLEDSAVYLCASSLEGKRGNEQFFGPGTRLTVL.

V and J are TRBV4-2 and TRBJ2-3, with 10 bases aligning to TRBD2. With 1 base clipped from V and 0 bases from J, the junction kept 7 bases outside the gene matches. Per the germline V gene, CDR1 is LGHNA and CDR2 is YNFKEQ. The CDR3 is 18 amino acids. In nucleotides, the CDR3 is TGTGCCAGCAGCCAAGCTCCCCCTAGCGGGGGTAGCACAGATACGCAGTATTTT. Encoded protein: CASSQAPPSGGSTDTQYF.

The gene calls are TRBV7-2 and TRBJ2-7; tentative D call: TRBD2 (7 bases). The CDR3 loop spans 15 amino acids. Germline values: CDR1 SGHTA, CDR2 FQGNSA. The V and J ends lost 2 bases and 2 bases respectively, with 13 bases between them. The CDR3 sequence: CASSLSAGQAYEQYF. DNA of the CDR3: TGTGCCAGCAGCTTATCAGCGGGACAAGCCTACGAGCAGTACTTC.

This clone was found a few times. The V call is TRBV7-2, the J call TRBJ1-2; D remains ambiguous. V was trimmed by 2 bases and J by 3 bases, leaving 13 bases between them. CDR3 size: 15 residues. The germline CDR1 and CDR2 sequences are SGHTA and FQGNSA. CDR3 sequence (DNA): TGTGCCAGCAGCTTAAGGTTCGGGGTGGACTATGGCTACACCTTC. It translates to CASSLRFGVDYGYTF.

DNA for the CDR3: TGTGCCAGCAGTTTGAGGGGGCAAGAGACCCAGTACTTC. It yields the protein CASSLRGQETQYF. The chain is built from TRBV27 and TRBJ2-5, with D maybe TRBD1 (6 bases). The germline gives CDR1 MNHEY, CDR2 SMNVEV (reference sequence). The CDR3 spans 13 residues. Trimming took 3 bases from V and 2 from J, leaving 7 bases between them.

This clone was picked up many times. The same CDR3 can be traced to other DNA sequences in this sample. This rearrangement joins TRBV5-1 to TRBJ2-1; the D is unclear. CDR3 length: 12 residues. V lost 0 bases and J lost 9, with 7 bases in between. The germline gives CDR1 SGHRS, CDR2 YFSETQ. The CDR3 DNA reads TGCGCCAGCAGCTTGGCCGAAGGTGAGCAGTTCTTC. Amino acid sequence: CASSLAEGEQFF.

In DNA form, the CDR3 reads TGTGCCAGCAGTGAAGTCCCCACCGGGGAGCTGTTTTTT. Protein product: CASSEVPTGELFF. The chain is built from TRBV6-1 and TRBJ2-2, with D unresolved. Germline V gene sequence: CDR1 MNHNS, CDR2 SASEGT. The germline V and J ends were trimmed by 1 base and 4 bases, with 4 bases remaining between them. This CDR3 has 13 amino acids.

This sequence joins TRBV6-5 and TRBJ2-5, with D perhaps matching TRBD1 (5 bases). CDR3 length: 15 amino acids. Trimming pared 9 bases from V and 2 bases from J, leaving 19 bases between. CDR1 is MNHEY, CDR2 SVGAGI, per germline. CDR3 coding DNA: TGTGCCAGACTCCTTTTCGACAGTCAACAAGAGACCCAGTACTTC. Protein product: CARLLFDSQQETQYF.

The sample holds a few counts of this clone. The chain couples TRBV7-2 to TRBJ1-2; 8 bases match TRBD1. From germline, CDR1 is SGHTA and CDR2 FQGNSA. V was pared by 3 bases and J by 9 bases, with 6 bases of the junction left unmatched. This CDR3 has 13 residues. CDR3 protein: CASSLGQDRRYTF. In nucleotides, the CDR3 is TGTGCCAGCAGCTTGGGACAGGATCGGCGCTACACCTTC.

This sequence joins TRBV30 and TRBJ2-5, with D hard to call. Germline assignment: CDR1 GTSNPN and CDR2 SVGIG (reference sequence). This CDR3 has 13 residues. V was cut by 3 bases and J by 5 bases, with 13 bases left in between. CDR3 region: CAWSTGFSETQYF. The CDR3 region has the DNA TGTGCCTGGAGCACCGGGTTCTCGGAGACCCAGTACTTC.

This clone was counted a few times. The V gene is TRBV30, the J gene TRBJ1-5; TRBD1 is a possible D gene (5 bases). The CDR3 contains 13 residues. CDR1 and CDR2 (germline): GTSNPN, SVGIG (reference sequence). V dropped 2 bases and J dropped 6 bases, with 11 bases sitting between them. The CDR3 DNA reads as TGTGCCTGGAGTCAGGGAAACGGTCAGCCCCAGCATTTT. Its translation: CAWSQGNGQPQHF. The variable domain in full, completed from reference TRBV30 and TRBJ1-5, reads SQTIHQWPATLVQPVGSPLSLECTVEGTSNPNLYWYRQAAGRGLQLLFYSVGIGQISSEVPQNLSASRPQDRQFILSSKKLLLSDSGFYLCAWSQGNGQPQHFGDGTRLSIL.

There are many counts of this clone. This sequence joins TRBV28 and TRBJ2-3, with 9 bases matching TRBD2. The V gene end was trimmed by 4 bases and the J gene end by 3 bases; junction bases not matched to a gene: 5. There are 15 residues in the CDR3. Germline assignment: CDR1 MDHEN and CDR2 SYDVKM. CDR3 DNA: TGTGCCAGCAGTTGGGGACTAGCTGGGACAGATACGCAGTATTTT. This codes for CASSWGLAGTDTQYF.

This chain uses TRBV7-9 with TRBJ1-1; no firm D call. Looked up from germline, CDR1 is SEHNR and CDR2 is FQNEAQ (reference sequence). Trimming pared 5 bases from V and 1 base from J, leaving 11 bases between. The CDR3 contains 14 residues. The CDR3 spells CASSPERENTEAFF. As DNA, the CDR3 is TGTGCCAGCAGCCCAGAGCGGGAGAACACTGAAGCTTTCTTT.

The genes are TRBV11-2 and TRBJ2-5; D gene uncertain. Germline V lookup: CDR1 SGHAT, CDR2 FQNNGV. Between the trimmed V and J ends, which lost 3 bases and 5 bases, there was a span of 10 bases. The CDR3 is 13 amino acids. The DNA for the CDR3 is TGTGCCAGCAGCTTTTCGCTTTGGGAGACCCAGTACTTC. This encodes CASSFSLWETQYF. Drawing the rest from reference TRBV11-2 and TRBJ2-5, the complete variable domain is EAGVAQSPRYKIIEKRQSVAFWCNPISGHATLYWYQQILGQGPKLLIQFQNNGVVDDSQLPKDRFSAERLKGVDSTLKIQPAKLEDSAVYLCASSFSLWETQYFGPGTRLLVL.

The rearrangement links TRBV2 to TRBJ2-7; 9 positions match TRBD1. After removal of 4 bases from V and 4 bases from J, the junction contained 5 bases not matched to a gene. Germline V CDR1 and CDR2: SNHLY, FYNNEI. The CDR3 spans 14 residues. In nucleotides, the CDR3 is TGTGCCAGCAGTGTAGGGGACAGGGTTTACGAGCAGTACTTC. Amino acid sequence: CASSVGDRVYEQYF.

This clone was observed a handful of times. The rearrangement joins TRBV4-1 to TRBJ1-1; 8 bases fit TRBD1. From germline, CDR1 is MGHRA and CDR2 YSYEKL. With V trimmed by 1 base and J by 5 bases, 12 bases remained unmatched. The CDR3 consists of 17 residues. The CDR3 loop is CASSQGRAGGFATEAFF. DNA of the CDR3: TGCGCCAGCAGCCAAGGTCGGGCAGGGGGCTTCGCGACTGAAGCTTTCTTT.

This clone was counted between two and nine times. The V gene is TRBV6-5, the J gene TRBJ1-2; D is unresolved. Germline CDR1 reads MNHEY; CDR2 reads SVGAGI. V lost 6 bases and J 4 bases, leaving 18 bases between the germline ends. The CDR3 consists of 15 residues. The CDR3 DNA follows: TGTGCCAGCAGCCGCAAACTCGGGAAGGGCTATGGCTACACCTTC. Amino acid sequence: CASSRKLGKGYGYTF.

The V gene is TRBV11-2, the J gene TRBJ2-3, with D possibly being TRBD2 (5 bases). The V end was cut by 5 bases, the J end by 2 bases, with 14 bases between. This CDR3 has 15 residues. From germline, CDR1 is SGHAT and CDR2 FQNNGV. In DNA, the CDR3 is TGTGCCAGCAGCCCTAAGCTAGCAGCCACAGATACGCAGTATTTT. This encodes CASSPKLAATDTQYF.

The rearrangement joins TRBV28 to TRBJ2-7; 9 bases match TRBD1. Germline CDR1 reads MDHEN; CDR2 reads SYDVKM. This CDR3 has 15 residues. V was clipped by 5 bases and J by 0 bases; unmatched bases: 5. The CDR3 sequence is CASSLPDRGSYEQYF. In DNA form, the CDR3 reads TGTGCCAGCAGTCTACCGGACAGGGGCTCCTACGAGCAGTACTTC.

Many counts were recorded for this clone. V and J are TRBV4-2 and TRBJ2-5, with 11 bases aligning to TRBD2. V lost 3 bases to trimming and J lost 2 bases; unmatched junction nucleotides: 5. This CDR3 region has 16 residues. Germline CDR1 is LGHNA and CDR2 is YNFKEQ. CDR3 loop: CASSQPGTSGQETQYF. DNA for the CDR3: TGTGCCAGCAGCCAGCCGGGGACTAGCGGTCAAGAGACCCAGTACTTC.

This clone was counted many times. The chain combines TRBV7-2 with TRBJ1-1; D gene uncertain. Trimming took off 0 bases at V and 11 bases at J, with 16 bases between the two ends. Germline CDR1 and CDR2: SGHTA and FQGNSA. The CDR3 spans 14 residues. The CDR3 region is CASSLAFSTAGAFF. The DNA for the CDR3 is TGTGCCAGCAGCTTAGCCTTTTCAACTGCGGGCGCTTTCTTT. Together with reference TRBV7-2 and TRBJ1-1, the CDR3 gives the full variable domain: GAGVSQSPSNKVTEKGKDVELRCDPISGHTALYWYRQSLGQGLEFLIYFQGNSAPDKSGLPSDRFSAERTGGSVSTLTIQRTQQEDSAVYLCASSLAFSTAGAFFGQGTRLTVV.

To note about this clone: In the same sample, other DNA sequences code for this CDR3. The CDR3 region has the DNA TGTGCCAGCAGTCCCCCCCAGGGCGATACGCAGTATTTT. Translating it yields CASSPPQGDTQYF. This rearrangement joins TRBV6-5 to TRBJ2-3, with TRBD1 as a possible D gene (5 bases). This CDR3 contains 13 residues. CDR1 and CDR2 from the germline V gene are MNHEY and SVGAGI. V gave up 5 bases and J gave up 6 bases, with 12 bases separating them.

V and J are TRBV30 and TRBJ2-2; D gene uncertain. CDR1 and CDR2 (germline): GTSNPN, SVGIG (reference sequence). Trimming removed 0 bases from V and 10 bases from J, with 6 bases in between. This CDR3 comprises 11 residues. CDR3 nucleotide sequence: TGTGCCTGGAGTGTACCTCAGGAGCTGTTTTTT. Translated: CAWSVPQELFF. Supplemented by reference TRBV30 and TRBJ2-2, the full variable domain reads SQTIHQWPATLVQPVGSPLSLECTVEGTSNPNLYWYRQAAGRGLQLLFYSVGIGQISSEVPQNLSASRPQDRQFILSSKKLLLSDSGFYLCAWSVPQELFFGEGSRLTVL.